The 11 T cell receptor beta chains below come from one sample, sequenced in a study of T cells after yellow fever vaccination. TCRdb redid the calling of the 5' RACE reads with MiXCR, one entry per CDR3 protein. There are under 80,000 distinct CDR3 sequences in the sample; less than 8.5% occur only once, and 35% to 40% lies in the top ten. Sample: CD8+ T cells sorted from PBMCs, taken 15 days after the yellow fever booster vaccination. The receptors originated from a man in his thirties or forties who received the YFV17D yellow fever vaccine.

This clonotype showed up many times. V is TRBV28 and J is TRBJ2-2; D gene uncertain. From germline, CDR1 is MDHEN and CDR2 SYDVKM. The CDR3 contains 13 residues. V was trimmed by 5 bases and J by 5 bases, leaving 9 bases between them. This CDR3 reads CASSPISTGELFF. CDR3 DNA: TGTGCCAGCAGTCCCATAAGTACCGGGGAGCTGTTTTTT.

This clonotype showed up many times. V and J are TRBV4-3 and TRBJ2-1; D is undetermined. The CDR3 has 14 amino acids. The V gene's germline CDR1 is LGHNA and CDR2 YSLEER. Trimming stripped 3 bases from V and 6 bases from J, with 12 bases between. CDR3 loop: CASSQAGRGNEQFF. CDR3 nucleotides: TGCGCCAGCAGCCAGGCCGGCAGAGGCAATGAGCAGTTCTTC.

The chain couples TRBV30 to TRBJ2-3; D uncertain. Germline V gene lookup returns CDR1 GTSNPN and CDR2 SVGIG (reference sequence). CDR3 length: 12 amino acids. Trimming took 4 bases from V and 6 from J, leaving 11 bases between them. CDR3 DNA: TGTGCCTGGAACCAGGTGGAGGATACGCAGTATTTT. Its translation is CAWNQVEDTQYF. Based on the CDR3 plus reference TRBV30 and TRBJ2-3, the full variable domain is SQTIHQWPATLVQPVGSPLSLECTVEGTSNPNLYWYRQAAGRGLQLLFYSVGIGQISSEVPQNLSASRPQDRQFILSSKKLLLSDSGFYLCAWNQVEDTQYFGPGTRLTVL.

This clonotype occurred many times. CDR3 amino acids: CASSLVDRVYEQYF. CDR3 in DNA: TGCGCCAGCAGCTTGGTGGACAGGGTCTACGAGCAGTACTTC. This chain joins TRBV5-1 and TRBJ2-7; TRBD1 agrees at 8 bases. Germline CDR1 and CDR2: SGHRS and YFSETQ. With 0 bases clipped from V and 3 bases from J, the junction kept 2 bases outside the gene matches. The CDR3 covers 14 residues.

This clonotype was counted ten times or more. The chain joins TRBV29-1 to TRBJ2-5; 8 bases agree with TRBD1. V gave up 6 bases and J gave up 3 bases; unmatched junction bases: 0. CDR3 length: 11 amino acids. The germline V gene encodes CDR1 SQVTM and CDR2 ANQGSEA. CDR3 nucleotides: TGCAGCGTGACAGGGGAAGAGACCCAGTACTTC. It codes for CSVTGEETQYF.

This clonotype was picked up many times. The chain has TRBV19 and TRBJ2-1; perhaps TRBD1 as D (6 bases). CDR3 length: 13 residues. V shed 5 bases and J shed 9 bases, with 14 bases lying between them. Germline CDR1 is LNHDA and CDR2 is SQIVND (reference sequence). The CDR3 coding sequence is TGTGCCAGTAGTTTACAGGGCGGAGGTGAGCAGTTCTTC. Translated, it gives CASSLQGGGEQFF.

On this clonotype itself: The junction departs from germline at one end; a sequencing error may be responsible. This chain connects TRBV5-1 to TRBJ2-7; 11 nucleotides agree with TRBD1. The CDR3 has 14 amino acids. CDR1 SGHRS and CDR2 YFSETQ come from the germline V gene. The CDR3 DNA is TGCGCCAGCAGCTTGGGGACAGGGGGCTACGACCAGTACTTC. Its translation is CASSLGTGGYDQYF.

There are many counts of this clonotype. This chain connects TRBV6-6 to TRBJ1-5; tentative D call: TRBD1 (5 bases). CDR3 length: 13 amino acids. In germline, CDR1 is MNHNY, CDR2 SVGAGI (reference sequence). V was trimmed by 8 bases and J by 5 bases, leaving 13 bases between them. In nucleotides, the CDR3 is TGTGCCAGCCCGGCCTGGGGCCATCAGCCCCAGCATTTT. Translation gives CASPAWGHQPQHF.

This chain links TRBV12-3 or TRBV12-4 with TRBJ2-1, with 7 bases matching TRBD2. The length of the CDR3 is 19 residues. Trimming took 10 bases from V and 4 from J; bases not matched to a gene: 25. The CDR3 DNA reads TGTGCCACCAGCGGGCGGCTCGCGGGAGTGAGTCCAGGTTACAATGAGCAGTTCTTC. It translates to CATSGRLAGVSPGYNEQFF.

This chain connects TRBV7-8 to TRBJ2-1; 14 bases are shared with TRBD2. This CDR3 has 16 amino acids. CDR1 is SGHVS, CDR2 FQNEAQ, per germline. The V segment lost 1 base and the J segment 4 bases; nucleotides outside the gene matches: 0. This CDR3 is CASSLGTSGRYNEQFF. CDR3 nucleotides: TGTGCCAGCAGCTTAGGGACTAGCGGGAGGTACAATGAGCAGTTCTTC. Full variable domain (remainder filled in from reference TRBV7-8 and TRBJ2-1): GAGVSQSPRYKVAKRGQDVALRCDPISGHVSLFWYQQALGQGPEFLTYFQNEAQLDKSGLPSDRFFAERPEGSVSTLKIQRTQQEDSAVYLCASSLGTSGRYNEQFFGPGTRLTVL.

This clonotype was recorded at least ten times. This sequence joins TRBV12-3 or TRBV12-4 and TRBJ2-3; D unresolved. The length of the CDR3 is 14 residues. V gave up 3 bases and J gave up 3 bases, with 10 bases separating them. CDR3 amino acids: CASSFDLMTDTQYF. CDR3 sequence (DNA): TGTGCCAGCAGTTTCGACTTAATGACAGATACGCAGTATTTT.